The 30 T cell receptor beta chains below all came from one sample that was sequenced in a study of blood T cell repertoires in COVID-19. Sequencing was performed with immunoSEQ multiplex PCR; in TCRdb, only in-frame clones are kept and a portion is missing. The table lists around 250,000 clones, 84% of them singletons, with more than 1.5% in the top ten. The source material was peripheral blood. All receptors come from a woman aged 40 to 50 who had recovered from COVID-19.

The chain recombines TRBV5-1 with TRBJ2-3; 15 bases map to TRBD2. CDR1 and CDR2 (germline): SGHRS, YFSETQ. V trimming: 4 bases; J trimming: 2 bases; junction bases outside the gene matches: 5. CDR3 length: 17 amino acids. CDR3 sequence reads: CASSIGTSGGLTDTQYF. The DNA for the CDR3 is TGCGCCAGCAGCATTGGGACTAGCGGGGGGCTCACAGATACGCAGTATTTT.

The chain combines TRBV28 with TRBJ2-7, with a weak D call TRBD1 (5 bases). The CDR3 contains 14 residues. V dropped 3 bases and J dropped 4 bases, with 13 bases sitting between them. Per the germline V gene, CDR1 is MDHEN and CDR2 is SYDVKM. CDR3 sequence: CASSLPRKGYEQYF. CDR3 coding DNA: TGTGCCAGCAGTTTGCCCAGGAAGGGGTACGAGCAGTACTTC. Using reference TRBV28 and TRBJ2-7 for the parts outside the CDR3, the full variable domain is DVKVTQSSRYLVKRTGEKVFLECVQDMDHENMFWYRQDPGLGLRLIYFSYDVKMKEKGDIPEGYSVSREKKERFSLILESASTNQTSMYLCASSLPRKGYEQYFGPGTRLTVT.

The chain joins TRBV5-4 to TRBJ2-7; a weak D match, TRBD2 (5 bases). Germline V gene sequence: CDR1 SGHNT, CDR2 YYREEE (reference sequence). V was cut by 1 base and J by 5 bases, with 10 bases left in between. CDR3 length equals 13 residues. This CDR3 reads CASSLYSGHEQYF. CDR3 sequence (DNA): TGTGCCAGCAGCTTGTACAGCGGCCACGAGCAGTACTTC. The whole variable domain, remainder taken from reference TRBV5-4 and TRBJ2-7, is ETGVTQSPTHLIKTRGQQVTLRCSSQSGHNTVSWYQQALGQGPQFIFQYYREEENGRGNFPPRFSGLQFPNYSSELNVNALELDDSALYLCASSLYSGHEQYFGPGTRLTVT.

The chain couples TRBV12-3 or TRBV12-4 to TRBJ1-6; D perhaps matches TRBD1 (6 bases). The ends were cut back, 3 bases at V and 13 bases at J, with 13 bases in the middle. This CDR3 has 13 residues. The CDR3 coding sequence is TGTGCCAGCAGTTTTAGACAGGTCTCTCCCCTCCACTTT. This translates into CASSFRQVSPLHF.

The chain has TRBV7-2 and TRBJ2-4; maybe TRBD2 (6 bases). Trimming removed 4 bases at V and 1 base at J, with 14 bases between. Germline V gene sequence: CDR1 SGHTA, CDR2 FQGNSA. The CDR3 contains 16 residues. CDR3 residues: CASSWNWGGAKNIQYF. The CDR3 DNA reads TGTGCCAGCAGCTGGAACTGGGGAGGTGCCAAAAACATTCAGTACTTC. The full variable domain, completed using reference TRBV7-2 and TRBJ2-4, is GAGVSQSPSNKVTEKGKDVELRCDPISGHTALYWYRQSLGQGLEFLIYFQGNSAPDKSGLPSDRFSAERTGGSVSTLTIQRTQQEDSAVYLCASSWNWGGAKNIQYFGAGTRLSVL.

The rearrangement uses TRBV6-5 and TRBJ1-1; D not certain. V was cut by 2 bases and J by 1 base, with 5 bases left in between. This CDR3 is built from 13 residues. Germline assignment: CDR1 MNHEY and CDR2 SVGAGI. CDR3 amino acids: CASSYMRNTEAFF. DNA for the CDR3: TGTGCCAGCAGTTACATGCGGAACACTGAAGCTTTCTTT.

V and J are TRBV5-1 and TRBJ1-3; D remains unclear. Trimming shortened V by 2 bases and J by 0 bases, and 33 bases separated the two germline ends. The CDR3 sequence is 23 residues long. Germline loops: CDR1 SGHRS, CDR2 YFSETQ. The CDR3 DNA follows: TGCGCCAGCAGCTTTATTTTTTTTGCGGGGTCCACACCAATAAATCACTCTGGAAACACCATATATTTT. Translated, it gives CASSFIFFAGSTPINHSGNTIYF.

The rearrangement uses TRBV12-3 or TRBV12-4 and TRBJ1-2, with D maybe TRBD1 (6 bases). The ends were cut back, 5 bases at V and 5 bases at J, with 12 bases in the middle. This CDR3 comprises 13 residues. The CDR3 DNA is TGTGCCAGCAGTCAGGACAGAGAATATGGCTACACCTTC. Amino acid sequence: CASSQDREYGYTF.

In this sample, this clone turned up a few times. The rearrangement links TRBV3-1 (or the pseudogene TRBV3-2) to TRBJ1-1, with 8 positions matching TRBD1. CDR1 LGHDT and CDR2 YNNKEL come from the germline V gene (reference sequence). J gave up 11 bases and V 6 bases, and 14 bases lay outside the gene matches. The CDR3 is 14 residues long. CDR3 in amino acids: CASRINEAQGGAFF. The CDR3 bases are TGTGCCAGCAGAATAAACGAAGCACAGGGGGGGGCTTTCTTT.

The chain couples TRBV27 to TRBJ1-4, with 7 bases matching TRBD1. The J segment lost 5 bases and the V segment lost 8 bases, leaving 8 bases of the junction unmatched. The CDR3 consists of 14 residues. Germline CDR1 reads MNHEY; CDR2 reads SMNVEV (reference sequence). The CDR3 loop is CASRPGTENEKLFF. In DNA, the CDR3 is TGTGCCAGCCGCCCGGGGACAGAAAATGAAAAACTGTTTTTT.

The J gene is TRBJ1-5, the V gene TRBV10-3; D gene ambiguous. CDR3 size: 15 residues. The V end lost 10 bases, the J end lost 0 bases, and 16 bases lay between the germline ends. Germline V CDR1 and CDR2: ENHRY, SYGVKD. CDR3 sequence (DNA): TGTGCCACGAGCGGCGCTGGTGATAGCAATCAGCCCCAGCATTTT. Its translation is CATSGAGDSNQPQHF.

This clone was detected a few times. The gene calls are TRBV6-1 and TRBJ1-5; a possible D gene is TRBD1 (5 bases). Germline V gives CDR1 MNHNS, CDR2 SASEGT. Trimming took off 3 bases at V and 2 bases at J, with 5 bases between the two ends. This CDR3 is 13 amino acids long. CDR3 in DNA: TGTGCCAGCAGTGACAGGGGCAATCAGCCCCAGCATTTT. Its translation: CASSDRGNQPQHF.

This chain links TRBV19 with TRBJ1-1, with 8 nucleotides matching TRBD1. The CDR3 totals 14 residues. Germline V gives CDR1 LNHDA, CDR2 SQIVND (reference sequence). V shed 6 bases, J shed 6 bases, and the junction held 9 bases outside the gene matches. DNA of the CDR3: TGTGCCAGTAGAACTAGACAGGGGTCAGCTGAAGCTTTCTTT. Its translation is CASRTRQGSAEAFF.

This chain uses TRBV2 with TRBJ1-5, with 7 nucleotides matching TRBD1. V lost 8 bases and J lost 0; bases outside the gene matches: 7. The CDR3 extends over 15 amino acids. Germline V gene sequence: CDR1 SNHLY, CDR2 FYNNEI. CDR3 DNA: TGTGCCAGCCGCGGACAGGACAATAGCAATCAGCCCCAGCATTTT. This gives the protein CASRGQDNSNQPQHF.

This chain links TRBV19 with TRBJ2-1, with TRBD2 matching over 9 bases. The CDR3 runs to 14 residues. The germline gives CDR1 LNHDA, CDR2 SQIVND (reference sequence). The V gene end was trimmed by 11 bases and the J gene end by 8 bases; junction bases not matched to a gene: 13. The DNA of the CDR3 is TGTGCCTCCCGCGGGGTTAGCGGGGGCCATGAGCAGTTCTTC. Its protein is CASRGVSGGHEQFF.

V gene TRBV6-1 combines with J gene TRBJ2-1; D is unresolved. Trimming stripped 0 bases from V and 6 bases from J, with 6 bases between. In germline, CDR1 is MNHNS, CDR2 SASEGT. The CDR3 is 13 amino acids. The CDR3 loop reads CASSEASFNEQFF. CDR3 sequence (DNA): TGTGCCAGCAGTGAAGCCAGTTTCAATGAGCAGTTCTTC.

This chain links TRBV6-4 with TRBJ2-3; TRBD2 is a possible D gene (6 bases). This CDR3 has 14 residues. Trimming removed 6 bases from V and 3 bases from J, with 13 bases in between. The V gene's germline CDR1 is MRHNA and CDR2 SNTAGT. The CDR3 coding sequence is TGTGCCAGCAGGCCGGCGGGGCCTACAGATACGCAGTATTTT. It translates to CASRPAGPTDTQYF.

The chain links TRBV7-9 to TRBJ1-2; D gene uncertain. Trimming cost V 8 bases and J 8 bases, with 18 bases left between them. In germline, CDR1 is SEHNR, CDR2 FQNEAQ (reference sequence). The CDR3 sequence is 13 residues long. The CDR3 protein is CASERDTDGGYTF. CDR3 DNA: TGTGCCAGCGAACGGGATACCGACGGGGGCTACACCTTC.

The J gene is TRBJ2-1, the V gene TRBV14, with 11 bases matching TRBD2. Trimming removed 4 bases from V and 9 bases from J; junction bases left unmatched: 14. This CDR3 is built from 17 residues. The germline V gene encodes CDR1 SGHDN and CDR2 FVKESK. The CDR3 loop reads CASSPMGQVAGGSEQFF. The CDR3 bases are TGTGCCAGCAGCCCTATGGGACAGGTAGCGGGGGGGAGTGAGCAGTTCTTC.

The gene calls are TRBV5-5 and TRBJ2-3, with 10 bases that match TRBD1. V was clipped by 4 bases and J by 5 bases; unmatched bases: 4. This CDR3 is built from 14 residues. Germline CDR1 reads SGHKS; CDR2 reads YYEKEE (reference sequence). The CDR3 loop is CASSPGQGEDTQYF. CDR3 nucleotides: TGTGCCAGCAGCCCTGGACAGGGGGAAGATACGCAGTATTTT.

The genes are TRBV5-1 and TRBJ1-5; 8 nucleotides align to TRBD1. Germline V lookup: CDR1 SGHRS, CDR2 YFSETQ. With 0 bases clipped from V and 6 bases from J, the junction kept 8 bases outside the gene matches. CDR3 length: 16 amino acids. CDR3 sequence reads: CASSLGGTGPGQPQHF. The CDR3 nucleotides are TGCGCCAGCAGCTTGGGGGGGACAGGACCGGGTCAGCCCCAGCATTTT. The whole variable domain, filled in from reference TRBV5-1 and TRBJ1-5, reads KAGVTQTPRYLIKTRGQQVTLSCSPISGHRSVSWYQQTPGQGLQFLFEYFSETQRNKGNFPGRFSGRQFSNSRSEMNVSTLELGDSALYLCASSLGGTGPGQPQHFGDGTRLSIL.

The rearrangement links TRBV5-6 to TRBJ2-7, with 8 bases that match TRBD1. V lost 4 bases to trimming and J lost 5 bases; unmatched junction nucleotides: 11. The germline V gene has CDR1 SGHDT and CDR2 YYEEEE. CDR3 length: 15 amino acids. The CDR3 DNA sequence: TGTGCCAGCAGCCGCCGAGGACAGGGAACCAACGAGCAGTACTTC. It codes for CASSRRGQGTNEQYF. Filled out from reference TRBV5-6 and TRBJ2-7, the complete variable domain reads DAGVTQSPTHLIKTRGQQVTLRCSPKSGHDTVSWYQQALGQGPQFIFQYYEEEERQRGNFPDRFSGHQFPNYSSELNVNALLLGDSALYLCASSRRGQGTNEQYFGPGTRLTVT.

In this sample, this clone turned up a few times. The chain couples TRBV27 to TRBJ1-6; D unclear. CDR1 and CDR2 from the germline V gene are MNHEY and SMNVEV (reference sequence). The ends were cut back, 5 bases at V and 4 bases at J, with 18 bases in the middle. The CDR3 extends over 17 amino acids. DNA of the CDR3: TGTGCCAGCAGTCACCCCCGTTCAGTCTCTTATAATTCACCCCTCCACTTT. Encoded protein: CASSHPRSVSYNSPLHF.

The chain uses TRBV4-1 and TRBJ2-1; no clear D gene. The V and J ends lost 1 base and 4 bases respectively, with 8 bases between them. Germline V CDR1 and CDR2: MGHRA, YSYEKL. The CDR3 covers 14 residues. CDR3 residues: CASSQVGRYNEQFF. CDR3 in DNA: TGCGCCAGCAGCCAAGTTGGTCGGTACAATGAGCAGTTCTTC.

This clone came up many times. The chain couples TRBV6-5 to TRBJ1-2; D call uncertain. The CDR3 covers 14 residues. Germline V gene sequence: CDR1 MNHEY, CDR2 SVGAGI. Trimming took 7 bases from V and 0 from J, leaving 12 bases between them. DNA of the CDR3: TGTGCCAGCACCTCAGTCGTTGCTAACTATGGCTACACCTTC. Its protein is CASTSVVANYGYTF.

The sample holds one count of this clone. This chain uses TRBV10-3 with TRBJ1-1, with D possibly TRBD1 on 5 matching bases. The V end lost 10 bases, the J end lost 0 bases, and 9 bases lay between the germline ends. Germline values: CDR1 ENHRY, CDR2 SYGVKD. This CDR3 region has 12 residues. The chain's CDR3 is CATTGLNTEAFF. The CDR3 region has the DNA TGTGCCACCACAGGACTGAACACTGAAGCTTTCTTT.

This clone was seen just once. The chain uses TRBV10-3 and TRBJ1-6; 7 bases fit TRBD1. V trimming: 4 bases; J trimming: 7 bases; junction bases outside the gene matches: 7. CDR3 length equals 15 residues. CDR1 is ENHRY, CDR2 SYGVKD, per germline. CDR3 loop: CAISGTSGGNSPLHF. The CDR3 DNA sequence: TGTGCCATCAGTGGGACATCAGGGGGGAATTCACCCCTCCACTTT.

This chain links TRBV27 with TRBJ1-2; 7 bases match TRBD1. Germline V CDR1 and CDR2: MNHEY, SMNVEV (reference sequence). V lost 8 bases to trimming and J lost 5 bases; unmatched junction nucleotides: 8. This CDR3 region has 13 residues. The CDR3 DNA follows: TGTGCCAGCGGGAGGACAGGCGGATATGGCTACACCTTC. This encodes CASGRTGGYGYTF.

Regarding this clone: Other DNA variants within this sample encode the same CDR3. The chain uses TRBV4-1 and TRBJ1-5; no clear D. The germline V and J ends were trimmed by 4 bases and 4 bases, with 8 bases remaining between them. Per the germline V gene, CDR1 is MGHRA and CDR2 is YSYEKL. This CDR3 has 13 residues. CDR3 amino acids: CASSRQANQPQHF. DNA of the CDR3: TGCGCCAGCAGCCGGCAGGCTAATCAGCCCCAGCATTTT.

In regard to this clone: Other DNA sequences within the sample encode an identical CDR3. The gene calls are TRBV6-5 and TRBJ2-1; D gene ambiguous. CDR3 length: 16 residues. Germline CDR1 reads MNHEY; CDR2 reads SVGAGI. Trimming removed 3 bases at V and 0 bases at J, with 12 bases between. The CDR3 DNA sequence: TGTGCCAGCAGTTATTCTAGACGGAGCTCCTACAATGAGCAGTTCTTC. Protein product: CASSYSRRSSYNEQFF.